A selection of T cell receptor beta chains follows, all from one sample in a study of metastatic and nonmetastatic thyroid tumors. TCRdb used MiXCR to call clones anew from the PCR reads. The table lists tens of thousands of clones, more than 20% of them singletons. Material for sequencing was tumor tissue. The receptor source for this set is a female donor with papillary thyroid cancer or a benign thyroid nodule (not recorded which). Some clones in this sample may be carry-over from other donors' samples. The CDR3 runs from the conserved cysteine through the conserved F or W. D genes are given only for firm matches. Clone size is stated in some rows and not others, as once, few, many or a class when expanded.

j_call: TRBJ1-5; v_call: TRBV20-1; d_call: .; clone_size: .; cdr3_nt: TGCAGTGCTAGAGATTGGGGGGCTGCGGGCAATCAGCCCCAGCATTTT; cdr3_aa: CSARDWGAAGNQPQHF
j_call: TRBJ2-7; v_call: TRBV7-2; d_call: .; clone_size: .; cdr3_nt: TGTGCCAGCAGCAGAGAGGATAGCTCCTACGAGCAGTACTTC; cdr3_aa: CASSREDSSYEQYF
j_call: TRBJ2-3; v_call: TRBV4-1; d_call: .; clone_size: once; cdr3_nt: TGCGCCAGCAGCCAATCCTCCGACCCGCAGTATTTT; cdr3_aa: CASSQSSDPQYF
j_call: TRBJ2-2; v_call: TRBV4-1; d_call: .; clone_size: many; cdr3_nt: TGCGCCAGCAGCGGAGACAGGCGAAACACCGGGGAGCTGTTTTTT; cdr3_aa: CASSGDRRNTGELFF
j_call: TRBJ1-2; v_call: TRBV29-1; d_call: .; clone_size: .; cdr3_nt: TGCAGCGTTGAAACCCTTAGCCCGAGTGGCTACACCTTC; cdr3_aa: CSVETLSPSGYTF
j_call: TRBJ2-3; v_call: TRBV5-1; d_call: .; clone_size: few; cdr3_nt: TGCGCCAGCAGCTTGGAACCACAGGGTGTCGATACGCAGTATTTT; cdr3_aa: CASSLEPQGVDTQYF
j_call: TRBJ2-1; v_call: TRBV11-1; d_call: TRBD2; clone_size: .; cdr3_nt: TGTGCCAGCAGCCGCTCGGGACTAGCGGGAGCTGAGCAGTTCTTC; cdr3_aa: CASSRSGLAGAEQFF
j_call: TRBJ1-2; v_call: TRBV12-3/TRBV12-4; d_call: .; clone_size: few; cdr3_nt: TGTGCCAGCAGTTTTGGTGAAATGGTAGTTGGCTACACCTTC; cdr3_aa: CASSFGEMVVGYTF
j_call: TRBJ2-3; v_call: TRBV28; d_call: .; clone_size: many; cdr3_nt: TGTGCCAGCAGTGCGCTATCTGGGGATACGCAGTATTTT; cdr3_aa: CASSALSGDTQYF
j_call: TRBJ2-1; v_call: TRBV6-1; d_call: .; clone_size: few; cdr3_nt: TGTGCCAGCAGTGACTTTGGGAAAGAAAACAATGAGAAGTTCTTC; cdr3_aa: CASSDFGKENNEKFF
j_call: TRBJ2-7; v_call: TRBV15; d_call: TRBD2; clone_size: few; cdr3_nt: TGTGCCACCAGCTTAAGGACTAGCGGGACCTACGAGCAGTACTTC; cdr3_aa: CATSLRTSGTYEQYF
j_call: TRBJ2-3; v_call: TRBV19; d_call: .; clone_size: .; cdr3_nt: TGTGCCAGTAGTATGAAGCAGGGGCCTAAGAGGTATACGCAGTATTTT; cdr3_aa: CASSMKQGPKRYTQYF
j_call: TRBJ2-5; v_call: TRBV5-1; d_call: .; clone_size: .; cdr3_nt: TGCGCCAGCAGCCCAGGGGATAAAGAGACCCAGTACTTC; cdr3_aa: CASSPGDKETQYF
j_call: TRBJ1-1; v_call: TRBV27; d_call: .; clone_size: few; cdr3_nt: TGTGCCAGCAGTTTAGGTTGGGGGAACACTGAAGCTTTCTTT; cdr3_aa: CASSLGWGNTEAFF
j_call: TRBJ2-5; v_call: TRBV24-1; d_call: .; clone_size: many; cdr3_nt: TGTGCCACCAGTGACGCTGGATACCAAGAGACCCAGTACTTC; cdr3_aa: CATSDAGYQETQYF
j_call: TRBJ1-3; v_call: TRBV6-5; d_call: .; clone_size: many; cdr3_nt: TGTGCCAGCAGTTACTCGCTTAGGGGATCTGGAAACACCATATATTTT; cdr3_aa: CASSYSLRGSGNTIYF
j_call: TRBJ2-7; v_call: TRBV28; d_call: .; clone_size: few; cdr3_nt: TGTGCCAGCAGTTCCTATACCGGGGACACGAGCTCCTACGAGCAGTACTTC; cdr3_aa: CASSSYTGDTSSYEQYF
j_call: TRBJ1-6; v_call: TRBV28; d_call: .; clone_size: .; cdr3_nt: TGTGCCAGCAGTGGGGGGGGCGGCTATAATTCACCCCTCCACTTT; cdr3_aa: CASSGGGGYNSPLHF
j_call: TRBJ2-1; v_call: TRBV5-1; d_call: TRBD2; clone_size: many; cdr3_nt: TGCGCCAGCAGCTTGGGGACTAGCGGGAGGGCCAACAATGAGCAGTTCTTC; cdr3_aa: CASSLGTSGRANNEQFF
j_call: TRBJ2-3; v_call: TRBV20-1; d_call: TRBD2; clone_size: many; cdr3_nt: TGCAGTGCGGAGACTAGCGGGGGGGCCAAAGATACGCAGTATTTT; cdr3_aa: CSAETSGGAKDTQYF
j_call: TRBJ1-6; v_call: TRBV2; d_call: TRBD1; clone_size: many; cdr3_nt: TGTGCCAGCAGTCCCTCGGGACAGGGTAATTCACCCCTCCACTTT; cdr3_aa: CASSPSGQGNSPLHF
j_call: TRBJ2-3; v_call: TRBV13; d_call: TRBD2; clone_size: .; cdr3_nt: TGTGCCAGCAGCTTACTAGGCGGGAGCACATATACGCAGTATTTT; cdr3_aa: CASSLLGGSTYTQYF
j_call: TRBJ2-7; v_call: TRBV6-4; d_call: TRBD1; clone_size: few; cdr3_nt: TGTGCCAGCAGTTACAGGGACAGGAGCGACGAGCAGTACTTC; cdr3_aa: CASSYRDRSDEQYF
j_call: TRBJ1-2; v_call: TRBV6-1; d_call: .; clone_size: few; cdr3_nt: TGTGCCAGCAGTGAACCCCCAACAGGGTGGAGTGGCTACACCTTC; cdr3_aa: CASSEPPTGWSGYTF
j_call: TRBJ2-7; v_call: TRBV19; d_call: TRBD2; clone_size: many; cdr3_nt: TGTGCCAGTAGTGAGGGACTAGCGTCTTACGAGCAGTACTTC; cdr3_aa: CASSEGLASYEQYF
j_call: TRBJ1-1; v_call: TRBV6-2/TRBV6-3; d_call: .; clone_size: many; cdr3_nt: TGTGCCAGCAGTTACGGTCCGGCCATGGGGACTGAAGCTTTCTTT; cdr3_aa: CASSYGPAMGTEAFF
j_call: TRBJ1-1; v_call: TRBV6-1; d_call: .; clone_size: .; cdr3_nt: TGTGCCAGCAGTGTGGGAAACAGGGTCTCCGCGAACACTGAAGCTTTCTTT; cdr3_aa: CASSVGNRVSANTEAFF